Below, 17 T cell receptor beta chains from the same sample are listed, as sequenced in a study of glioma-infiltrating T cells. Amplification of TCR alpha and beta CDR3 regions from RNA used iRepertoire nested multiplex PCR. TCRdb reprocessed the multiplex PCR reads via MiXCR and lists one record per CDR3 protein. Among approximately 190,000 distinct CDR3 sequences listed, 32% were seen once. Sequenced: glioma tissue, nonneoplastic brain tissue, or PBMCs (not recorded which). These receptors originate from a human donor with low-grade glioma or glioblastoma, undergoing nonglioma brain surgery, or in good health (not recorded which).

This clonotype was detected many times. The CDR3 reads CASQKPSSGELFF. The CDR3 nucleotides are TGTGCCAGCCAAAAGCCCAGTAGCGGGGAGCTGTTTTTT. The rearrangement joins TRBV27 to TRBJ2-2; no clear D gene. Deletions cut 8 bases from V and 7 bases from J, with 14 bases between. This CDR3 has 13 amino acids. Germline V CDR1 and CDR2: MNHEY, SMNVEV (reference sequence).

This clonotype was picked up many times. This chain connects TRBV2 to TRBJ1-5; D gene uncertain. Germline V CDR1 and CDR2: SNHLY, FYNNEI. V lost 6 bases and J lost 7, with 13 bases in between. This CDR3 region has 13 residues. Here the CDR3 DNA reads TGTGCCAGCAGAGGAGAATCGGGGCAGCCCCAGCATTTT. It translates to CASRGESGQPQHF.

This clonotype was counted a few times. This chain connects TRBV3-1 to TRBJ2-2; D not resolved. Germline CDR1 is LGHDT and CDR2 is YNNKEL (reference sequence). Trimming pared 2 bases from V and 6 bases from J, leaving 7 bases between. This CDR3 comprises 13 residues. The CDR3 nucleotides read TGTGCCAGCAGCCAAATTACCGCCGGGGAGCTGTTTTTT. This encodes CASSQITAGELFF.

This clonotype was seen repeatedly, ten times or more. The chain combines TRBV20-1 with TRBJ2-5; D gene ambiguous. Trimming shortened V by 5 bases and J by 1 base, and 11 bases separated the two germline ends. Germline V CDR1 and CDR2: DFQATT, SNEGSKA (reference sequence). CDR3 length: 13 residues. The CDR3 DNA reads TGCAGTGCTCGAGGACCCGTCCAAGAGACCCAGTACTTC. Its translation is CSARGPVQETQYF.

The sample holds many counts of this clonotype. The chain has TRBV7-6 and TRBJ2-7; 10 bases fit TRBD2. The germline CDR1 and CDR2 sequences are SGHVS and FNYEAQ. The CDR3 extends over 15 amino acids. Trimming at V came to 4 bases and at J to 5 bases, leaving 8 bases not matched to a gene. The chain's CDR3 is CASSSPLAGADEQYF. CDR3 nucleotide sequence: TGTGCCAGCAGCTCTCCCCTAGCGGGAGCGGACGAGCAGTACTTC.

As for this clonotype: The junction differs from germline at one of its ends, possibly a read error. The rearrangement uses TRBV2 and TRBJ1-6; possibly TRBD1 for D (5 bases). CDR3 length: 13 amino acids. Germline loops: CDR1 SNHLY, CDR2 FYNNEI. Here the CDR3 reads CASRDDSNSPLPF. DNA for the CDR3: TGTGCCAGCAGGGACGACAGCAATTCACCCCTCCCCTTT.

Comments on this clonotype: The final CDR3 position lacks the conserved phenylalanine or tryptophan, pointing to a likely read error. The rearrangement joins TRBV29-1 to TRBJ2-1; 8 bases fit TRBD1. The CDR3 runs to 16 residues. The trim removed 1 base at V and 7 bases at J, leaving 12 bases unmatched. CDR1 SQVTM and CDR2 ANQGSEA come from the germline V gene. CDR3 sequence: CSVEAQTGEVMNEQFL. CDR3 DNA sequence: TGCAGCGTTGAAGCCCAGACAGGGGAGGTGATGAATGAGCAGTTCTTA.

This clonotype was seen at least ten times. The chain combines TRBV4-1 with TRBJ2-1, with no clear D. The CDR3 length is 17 residues. The V and J ends lost 0 bases and 0 bases respectively, with 12 bases between them. Germline V gene lookup returns CDR1 MGHRA and CDR2 YSYEKL. CDR3 protein: CASSQDPSGLSYNEQFF. In DNA, the CDR3 is TGCGCCAGCAGCCAAGACCCCTCGGGCCTCTCCTACAATGAGCAGTTCTTC.

This clonotype was recorded at least ten times. This chain uses TRBV18 with TRBJ1-5, with unresolved D. Germline V lookup: CDR1 KGHSH, CDR2 LQKENI. V was clipped by 3 bases and J by 0 bases, with 12 bases between them. The CDR3 contains 16 residues. DNA of the CDR3: TGTGCCAGCTCACCGTTCGGCAGGTATAGCAATCAGCCCCAGCATTTT. Its translation is CASSPFGRYSNQPQHF.

For this clonotype: Compared with germline, one end of the junction differs, possibly owing to a read error. The chain joins TRBV11-2 to TRBJ2-7, with TRBD1 as a possible D gene (5 bases). Germline V gene sequence: CDR1 SGHAT, CDR2 FQNNGV. This CDR3 contains 13 residues. The CDR3 loop reads CASSLETAYDQYF. DNA for the CDR3: TGTGCCAGCAGCTTAGAGACAGCCTACGACCAGTACTTC.

The table lists this clonotype with many counts. This chain joins TRBV5-1 and TRBJ1-1; tentatively, D is TRBD1 (6 bases). This CDR3 contains 16 residues. Germline V gene lookup returns CDR1 SGHRS and CDR2 YFSETQ. The V end lost 0 bases, the J end lost 4 bases, and 16 bases lay between the germline ends. The CDR3 is CASSLGDLQGITEAFF. CDR3 bases: TGCGCCAGCAGCTTGGGCGATTTACAGGGAATCACTGAAGCTTTCTTT.

Ten or more counts support this clonotype. The rearrangement uses TRBV7-9 and TRBJ1-1; D may be TRBD1 (5 bases). The CDR3 loop spans 14 amino acids. Germline V gene sequence: CDR1 SEHNR, CDR2 FQNEAQ (reference sequence). With 1 base removed from V and 4 bases from J, the gap between germline ends came to 10 bases. CDR3 DNA sequence: TGTGCCAGCAGCTTAGGGGGCGGGAGCACTGAAGCTTTCTTT. Translated: CASSLGGGSTEAFF.

There are many counts of this clonotype. The rearrangement joins TRBV7-9 to TRBJ2-3, with no clear D. V dropped 5 bases and J dropped 2 bases, with 5 bases sitting between them. CDR1 and CDR2 (germline): SEHNR, FQNEAQ (reference sequence). There are 12 residues in the CDR3. DNA for the CDR3: TGTGCCAGCAGCATGATCACAGATACGCAGTATTTT. Protein sequence: CASSMITDTQYF.

As concerns this clonotype: An end of the junction differs from the germline gene, which may be a read error. The chain combines TRBV20-1 with TRBJ1-1, with D unresolved. This CDR3 spans 11 amino acids. Germline V gene lookup returns CDR1 DFQATT and CDR2 SNEGSKA (reference sequence). The CDR3 loop is CSASGNTEASF. For the CDR3, the DNA is TGCAGTGCTAGCGGGAACACTGAAGCTTCCTTT.

Comments on this clonotype: The conserved closing phenylalanine or tryptophan is absent in this CDR3, likely reflecting a read error. CDR3 region: CASSDEEPGTDTQYV. CDR3 bases: TGTGCCAGCAGTGATGAGGAACCTGGCACAGATACGCAGTATGTT. The chain is built from TRBV25-1 and TRBJ2-3; no clear D. The CDR3 is 15 amino acids. The germline gives CDR1 MGHDK, CDR2 SYGVNS. The V end was cut by 3 bases, the J end by 1 base, with 11 bases between.

This clonotype came up many times. This chain connects TRBV27 to TRBJ2-7, with 11 bases aligning to TRBD2. Germline loops: CDR1 MNHEY, CDR2 SMNVEV (reference sequence). With V trimmed by 8 bases and J by 3 bases, 6 bases remained unmatched. This CDR3 is built from 14 residues. CDR3 DNA sequence: TGTGCCAGCCGACTAGCGGGAAGTTACTACGAGCAGTACTTC. This translates into CASRLAGSYYEQYF.

A word on this clonotype: Because it lacks the conserved phenylalanine or tryptophan at the end, this CDR3 is likely a read error. The chain couples TRBV27 to TRBJ2-1, with 8 bases identical to TRBD2. CDR1 MNHEY and CDR2 SMNVEV come from the germline V gene (reference sequence). CDR3 size: 16 residues. CDR3 sequence: CSSRSGSFGPYNEQFL. In nucleotides, the CDR3 is TGTTCCAGCAGAAGCGGGAGTTTCGGGCCCTACAATGAGCAGTTCCTC.